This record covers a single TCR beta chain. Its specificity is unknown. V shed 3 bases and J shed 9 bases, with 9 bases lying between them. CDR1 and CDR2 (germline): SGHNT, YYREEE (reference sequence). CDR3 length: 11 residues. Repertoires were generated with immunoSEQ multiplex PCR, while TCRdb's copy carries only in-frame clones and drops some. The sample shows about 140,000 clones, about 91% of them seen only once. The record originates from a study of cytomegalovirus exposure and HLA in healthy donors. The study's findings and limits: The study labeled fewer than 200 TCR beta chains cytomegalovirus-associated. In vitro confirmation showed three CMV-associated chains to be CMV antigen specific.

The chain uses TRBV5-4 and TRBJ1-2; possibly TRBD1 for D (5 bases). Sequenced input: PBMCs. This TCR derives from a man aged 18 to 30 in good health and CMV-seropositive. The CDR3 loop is CASSSGGSYTF. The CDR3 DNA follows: TGTGCCAGCAGCTCGGGGGGGAGCTACACCTTC. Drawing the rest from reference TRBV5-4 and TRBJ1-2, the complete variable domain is ETGVTQSPTHLIKTRGQQVTLRCSSQSGHNTVSWYQQALGQGPQFIFQYYREEENGRGNFPPRFSGLQFPNYSSELNVNALELDDSALYLCASSSGGSYTFGSGTRLTVV.